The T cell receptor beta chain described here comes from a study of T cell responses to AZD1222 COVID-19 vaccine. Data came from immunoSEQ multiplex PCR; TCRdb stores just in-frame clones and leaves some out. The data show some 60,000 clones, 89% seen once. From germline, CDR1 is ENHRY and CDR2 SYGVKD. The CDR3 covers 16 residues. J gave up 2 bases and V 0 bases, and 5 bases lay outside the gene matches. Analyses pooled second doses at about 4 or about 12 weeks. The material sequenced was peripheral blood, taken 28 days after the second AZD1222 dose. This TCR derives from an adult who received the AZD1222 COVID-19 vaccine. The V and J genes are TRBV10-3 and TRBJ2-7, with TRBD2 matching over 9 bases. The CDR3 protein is CAISESGLAKPYEQYF. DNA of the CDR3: TGTGCCATCAGTGAGTCGGGACTAGCTAAACCCTACGAGCAGTACTTC.